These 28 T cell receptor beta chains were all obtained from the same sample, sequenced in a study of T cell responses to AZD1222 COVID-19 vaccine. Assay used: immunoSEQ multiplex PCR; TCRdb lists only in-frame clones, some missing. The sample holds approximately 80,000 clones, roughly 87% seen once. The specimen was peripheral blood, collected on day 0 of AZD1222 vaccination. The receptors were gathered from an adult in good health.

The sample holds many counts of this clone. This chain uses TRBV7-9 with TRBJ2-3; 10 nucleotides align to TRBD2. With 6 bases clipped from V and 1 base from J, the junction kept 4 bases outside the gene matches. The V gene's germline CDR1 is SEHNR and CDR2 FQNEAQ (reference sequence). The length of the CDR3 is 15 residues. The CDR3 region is CASSYGLAGTDTQYF. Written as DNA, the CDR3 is TGTGCCAGCAGTTACGGACTAGCGGGCACAGATACGCAGTATTTT.

The CDR3 loop reads CASSPTRTAIDTQYF. The CDR3, as DNA: TGTGCCAGCAGCCCCACCCGGACAGCCATAGATACGCAGTATTTT. The V gene is TRBV7-2, the J gene TRBJ2-3; TRBD1 might be the D (6 bases). Germline lookup yields CDR1 SGHTA and CDR2 FQGNSA. Trimming took 5 bases from V and 5 from J, leaving 17 bases between them. The CDR3 spans 15 residues.

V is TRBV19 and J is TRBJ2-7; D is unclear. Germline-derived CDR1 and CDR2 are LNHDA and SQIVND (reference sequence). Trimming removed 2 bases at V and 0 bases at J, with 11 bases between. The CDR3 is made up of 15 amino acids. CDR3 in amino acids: CASSIHGRTSYEQYF. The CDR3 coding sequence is TGTGCCAGTAGTATACATGGACGGACCTCCTACGAGCAGTACTTC.

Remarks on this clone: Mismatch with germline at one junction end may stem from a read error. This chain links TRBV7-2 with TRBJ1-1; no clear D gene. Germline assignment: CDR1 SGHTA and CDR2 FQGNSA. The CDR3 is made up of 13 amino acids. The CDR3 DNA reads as TGTGCCAGCAGGTTAGGAGTGAACACTGAAGCTTTCTTT. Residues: CASRLGVNTEAFF.

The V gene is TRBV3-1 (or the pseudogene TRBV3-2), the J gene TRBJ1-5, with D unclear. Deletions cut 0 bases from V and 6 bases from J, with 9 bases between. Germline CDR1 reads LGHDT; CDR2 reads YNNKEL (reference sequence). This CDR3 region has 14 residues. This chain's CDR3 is CASSQDRVTQPQHF. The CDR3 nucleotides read TGTGCCAGCAGCCAAGATCGGGTCACTCAGCCCCAGCATTTT.

CDR3 amino acids: CASSPDRFGYGYTF. The DNA of the CDR3 is TGTGCCAGCAGCCCAGACCGCTTCGGCTATGGCTACACCTTC. The J gene is TRBJ1-2, the V gene TRBV7-8; D is unclear. The CDR3 has 14 residues. CDR1 is SGHVS and CDR2 is FQNEAQ in the germline V gene. V lost 5 bases and J lost 4, with 14 bases in between. The whole variable domain, filled in from reference TRBV7-8 and TRBJ1-2, reads GAGVSQSPRYKVAKRGQDVALRCDPISGHVSLFWYQQALGQGPEFLTYFQNEAQLDKSGLPSDRFFAERPEGSVSTLKIQRTQQEDSAVYLCASSPDRFGYGYTFGSGTRLTVV.

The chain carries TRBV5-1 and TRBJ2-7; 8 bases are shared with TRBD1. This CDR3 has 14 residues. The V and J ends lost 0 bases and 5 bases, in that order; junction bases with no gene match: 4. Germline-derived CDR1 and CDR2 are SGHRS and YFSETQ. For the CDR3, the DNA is TGCGCCAGCAGCTTGGGGACAGGGTATGACGAGCAGTACTTC. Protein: CASSLGTGYDEQYF.

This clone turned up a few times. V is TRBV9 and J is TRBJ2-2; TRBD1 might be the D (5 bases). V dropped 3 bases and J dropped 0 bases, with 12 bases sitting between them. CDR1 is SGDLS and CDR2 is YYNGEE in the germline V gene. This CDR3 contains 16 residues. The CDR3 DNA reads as TGTGCCAGCAGCGGAAACAGGAAAACGAACACCGGGGAGCTGTTTTTT. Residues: CASSGNRKTNTGELFF.

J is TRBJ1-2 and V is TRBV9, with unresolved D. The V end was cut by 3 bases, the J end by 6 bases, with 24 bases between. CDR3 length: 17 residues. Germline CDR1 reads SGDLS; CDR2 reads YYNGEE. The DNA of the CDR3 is TGTGCCAGCAGCGCCCCACGTTTGAGACCCGAAGAAAATGGCTACACCTTC. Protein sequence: CASSAPRLRPEENGYTF.

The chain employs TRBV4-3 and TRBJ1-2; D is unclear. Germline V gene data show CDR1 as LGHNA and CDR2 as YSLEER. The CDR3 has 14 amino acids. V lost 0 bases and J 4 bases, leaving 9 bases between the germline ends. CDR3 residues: CASSQDRTFYGYTF. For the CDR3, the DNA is TGCGCCAGCAGCCAAGATCGGACGTTCTATGGCTACACCTTC.

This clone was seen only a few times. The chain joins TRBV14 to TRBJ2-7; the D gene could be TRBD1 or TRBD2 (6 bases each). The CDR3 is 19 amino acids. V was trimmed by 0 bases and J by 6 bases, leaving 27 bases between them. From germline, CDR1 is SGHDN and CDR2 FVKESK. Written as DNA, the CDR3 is TGTGCCAGCAGCCAAGATCATCGGGGGCTACTTCCCCTTAGGGCCGAGCAGTACTTC. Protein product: CASSQDHRGLLPLRAEQYF. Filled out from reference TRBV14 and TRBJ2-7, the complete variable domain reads EAGVTQFPSHSVIEKGQTVTLRCDPISGHDNLYWYRRVMGKEIKFLLHFVKESKQDESGMPNNRFLAERTGGTYSTLKVQPAELEDSGVYFCASSQDHRGLLPLRAEQYFGPGTRLTVT.

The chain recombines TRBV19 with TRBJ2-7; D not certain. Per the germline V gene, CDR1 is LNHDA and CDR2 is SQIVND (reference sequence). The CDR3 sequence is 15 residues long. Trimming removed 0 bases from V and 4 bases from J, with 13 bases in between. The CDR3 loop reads CASSIDLGKGYEQYF. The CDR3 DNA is TGTGCCAGTAGTATAGATCTTGGCAAAGGGTACGAGCAGTACTTC.

CDR3 sequence reads: CASSPSGPNNEQFF. The DNA of the CDR3 is TGTGCCAGCAGTCCTAGCGGGCCGAACAATGAGCAGTTCTTC. The V call is TRBV6-5, the J call TRBJ2-1; the match to TRBD2 covers 8 bases. Germline lookup yields CDR1 MNHEY and CDR2 SVGAGI. The CDR3 length is 14 residues. V trimming: 5 bases; J trimming: 5 bases; junction bases outside the gene matches: 5.

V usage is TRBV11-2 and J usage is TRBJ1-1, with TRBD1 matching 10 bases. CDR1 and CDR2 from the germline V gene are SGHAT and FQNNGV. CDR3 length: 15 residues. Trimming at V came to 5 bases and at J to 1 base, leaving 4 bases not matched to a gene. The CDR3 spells CASSPRTGGNTEAFF. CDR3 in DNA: TGTGCCAGCAGCCCCAGGACAGGGGGGAACACTGAAGCTTTCTTT.

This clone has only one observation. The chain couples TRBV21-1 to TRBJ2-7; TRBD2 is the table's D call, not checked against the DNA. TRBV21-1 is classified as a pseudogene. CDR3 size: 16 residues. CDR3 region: CASSKGPGGSSYEQYF. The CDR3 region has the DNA TGTGCCAGCAGCAAAGGTCCGGGGGGGAGCTCCTACGAGCAGTACTTC.

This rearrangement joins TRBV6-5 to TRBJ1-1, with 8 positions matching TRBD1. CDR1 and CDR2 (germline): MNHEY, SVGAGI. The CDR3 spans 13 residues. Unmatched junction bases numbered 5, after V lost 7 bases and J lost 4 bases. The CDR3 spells CASTITGGTEAFF. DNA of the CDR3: TGTGCCAGCACCATAACAGGGGGCACTGAAGCTTTCTTT.

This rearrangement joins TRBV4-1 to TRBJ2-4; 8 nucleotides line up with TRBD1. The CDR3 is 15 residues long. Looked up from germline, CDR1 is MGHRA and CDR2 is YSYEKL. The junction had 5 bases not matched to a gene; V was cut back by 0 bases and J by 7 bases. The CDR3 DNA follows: TGCGCCAGCAGCCAAGATGAACAGGGGGTGAACATTCAGTACTTC. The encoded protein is CASSQDEQGVNIQYF.

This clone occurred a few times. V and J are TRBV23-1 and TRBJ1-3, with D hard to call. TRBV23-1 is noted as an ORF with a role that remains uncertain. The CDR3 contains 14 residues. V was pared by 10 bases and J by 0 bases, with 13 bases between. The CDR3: CATPGNRSGNTIYF. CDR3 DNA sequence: TGCGCCACCCCGGGGAATCGCTCTGGAAACACCATATATTTT.

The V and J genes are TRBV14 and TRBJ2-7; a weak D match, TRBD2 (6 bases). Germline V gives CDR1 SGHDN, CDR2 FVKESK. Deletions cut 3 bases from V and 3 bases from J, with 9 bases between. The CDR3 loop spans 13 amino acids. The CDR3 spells CASSQDYYYEQYF. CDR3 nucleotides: TGTGCCAGCAGCCAGGACTATTACTACGAGCAGTACTTC.

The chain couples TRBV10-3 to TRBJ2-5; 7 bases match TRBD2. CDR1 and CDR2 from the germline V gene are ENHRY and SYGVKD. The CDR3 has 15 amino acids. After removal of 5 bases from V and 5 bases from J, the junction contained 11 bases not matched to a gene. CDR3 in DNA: TGTGCCATCAGTCTGGGGAGGGGAAATGGGGAGACCCAGTACTTC. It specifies CAISLGRGNGETQYF.

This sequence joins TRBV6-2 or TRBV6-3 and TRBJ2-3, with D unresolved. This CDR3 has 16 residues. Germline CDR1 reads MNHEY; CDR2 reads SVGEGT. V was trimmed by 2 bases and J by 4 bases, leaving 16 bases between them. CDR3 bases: TGTGCCAGCAGTTACCCCAGCCGGGCAAGTGCAGATACGCAGTATTTT. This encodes CASSYPSRASADTQYF.

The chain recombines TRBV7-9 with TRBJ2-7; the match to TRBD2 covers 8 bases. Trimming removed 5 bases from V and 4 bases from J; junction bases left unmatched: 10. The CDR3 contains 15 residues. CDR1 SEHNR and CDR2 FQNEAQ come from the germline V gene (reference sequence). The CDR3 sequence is CASSPQSGSWYEQYF. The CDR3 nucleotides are TGTGCCAGCAGCCCACAAAGCGGGAGCTGGTACGAGCAGTACTTC.

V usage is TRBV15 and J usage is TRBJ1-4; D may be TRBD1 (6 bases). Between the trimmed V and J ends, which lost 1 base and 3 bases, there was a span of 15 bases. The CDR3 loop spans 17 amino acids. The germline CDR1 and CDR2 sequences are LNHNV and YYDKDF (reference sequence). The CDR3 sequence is CATSRGWTVIANEKLFF. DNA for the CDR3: TGTGCCACCAGCAGAGGCTGGACAGTGATCGCTAATGAAAAACTGTTTTTT.

CDR3 in amino acids: CASSFRALNTEAFF. CDR3 coding DNA: TGTGCCAGCAGTTTCCGGGCCCTGAACACTGAAGCTTTCTTT. The chain carries TRBV27 and TRBJ1-1; D ambiguous. In germline, CDR1 is MNHEY, CDR2 SMNVEV (reference sequence). Trimming pared 3 bases from V and 0 bases from J, leaving 8 bases between. The CDR3 is made up of 14 amino acids.

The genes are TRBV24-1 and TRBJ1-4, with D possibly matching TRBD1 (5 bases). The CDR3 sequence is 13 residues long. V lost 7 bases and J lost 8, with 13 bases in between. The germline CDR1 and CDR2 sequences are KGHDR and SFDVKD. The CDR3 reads CATSRAGGEKLFF. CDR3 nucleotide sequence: TGTGCCACCAGCAGGGCCGGGGGGGAAAAACTGTTTTTT.

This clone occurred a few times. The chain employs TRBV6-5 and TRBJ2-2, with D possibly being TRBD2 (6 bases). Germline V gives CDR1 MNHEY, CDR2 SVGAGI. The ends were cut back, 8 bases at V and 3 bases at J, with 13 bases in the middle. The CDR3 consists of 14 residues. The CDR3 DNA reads TGTGCCAGCTGGGGGGAACGGGACACCGGGGAGCTGTTTTTT. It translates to CASWGERDTGELFF.

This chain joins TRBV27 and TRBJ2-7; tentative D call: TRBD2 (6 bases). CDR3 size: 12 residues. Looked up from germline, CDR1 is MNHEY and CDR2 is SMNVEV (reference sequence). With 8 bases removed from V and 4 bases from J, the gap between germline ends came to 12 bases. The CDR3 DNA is TGTGCCAGCGGAGGGCCTGAATACGAGCAGTACTTC. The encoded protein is CASGGPEYEQYF.

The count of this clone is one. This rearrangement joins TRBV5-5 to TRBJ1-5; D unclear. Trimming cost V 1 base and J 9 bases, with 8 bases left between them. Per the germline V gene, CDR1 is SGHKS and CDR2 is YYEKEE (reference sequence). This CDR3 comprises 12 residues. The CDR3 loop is CASSLTSGPQHF. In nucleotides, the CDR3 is TGTGCCAGCAGCTTGACTTCGGGGCCCCAGCATTTT.